Listed below are T cell receptor beta chains from one sample, sequenced in a study of T cell repertoires in cytomegalovirus infection. TCRdb analysed the reads with MiXCR anew, one entry per CDR3 protein. The profile shows roughly 630,000 distinct CDR3 sequences, less than 25% of them singletons. What was sequenced was CD8+ T cells from PBMCs. These receptor sequences come from a human donor in good health (CMV status not recorded). Some clones in this sample may be carry-over from other donors' samples. CDR3s include the opening cysteine and the closing phenylalanine or tryptophan. The order of the fields is V gene, clone size, D gene, J gene, CDR3 length, CDR3 DNA, CDR3 protein. A D gene is named only where the DNA matches it firmly. Not every row has a clone size; where given, it reads once, few, many or a size class.

>TRBV12-3/TRBV12-4|many|TRBD2|TRBJ2-7|16
TGTGCCAGCAGTTCCATAACTAGCGGGGGTCAGGACGAGCAGTACTTC
CASSSITSGGQDEQYF
>TRBV27|-|-|TRBJ2-3|17
TGTGCCAGCAGTCTAACGCGGGACTCTCTGGGGCCAGATACGCAGTATTTT
CASSLTRDSLGPDTQYF
>TRBV29-1|few|-|TRBJ2-6|14
TGCAGCGTTGATATGATCTCTGGGGCCAACGTCCTGACTTTC
CSVDMISGANVLTF
>TRBV15|-|-|TRBJ1-2|16
TGTGCCACCAGCAGAGACCCCGGTAGCCGGAGGGATGGCTACACCTTC
CATSRDPGSRRDGYTF
>TRBV7-3|many|-|TRBJ2-2|16
TGTGCCAGCAGCTTAACGGTGGACAGCTACACCGGGGAGCTGTTTTTT
CASSLTVDSYTGELFF
>TRBV12-3/TRBV12-4|few|TRBD2|TRBJ2-3|13
TGTGCCAGCAGTGGACTAGTTACAGATACGCAGTATTTT
CASSGLVTDTQYF
>TRBV29-1|-|-|TRBJ1-4|14
TGCAGCGTGCTTACAAGACCAACTAATGAAAAACTGTTTTTT
CSVLTRPTNEKLFF
>TRBV7-3|-|TRBD2|TRBJ2-3|14
TGTGCCAGCAGCTTAATCGGGGGGGCAGATACGCAGTATTTT
CASSLIGGADTQYF
>TRBV12-3/TRBV12-4|many|-|TRBJ1-1|11
TGTGCCACAAATTTAAGTCCTGAAGCTTTCTTT
CATNLSPEAFF
>TRBV7-6|few|-|TRBJ1-2|13
TGTGCCAGCAGCCTTAGGTGGGGTGAAGGCTACACCTTC
CASSLRWGEGYTF
>TRBV25-1|-|-|TRBJ1-1|12
TGTGCCACGTCGTCTGTGGGCACTGAAGCTTTCTTT
CATSSVGTEAFF
>TRBV28|-|TRBD1|TRBJ2-1|18
TGTGCCAGCAGGACAAGGGACAGGGGGGGAGAGCAGATGATTGAGCAGTTCTTC
CASRTRDRGGEQMIEQFF
>TRBV7-2|-|-|TRBJ2-5|15
TGTGCCAGCAGTTTAGTAGAGGCGGTTCAGGAGACCCAGTACTTC
CASSLVEAVQETQYF
>TRBV19|-|-|TRBJ2-2|16
TGTGCCAGTAGTATGATTCACAGGGCGAACACCGGGGAGCTGTTTTTT
CASSMIHRANTGELFF
>TRBV5-6|-|-|TRBJ2-1|20
TGTGCCAGCAGCTCCCTGTACCTTGACTACCAACGGCTATCCTACAATGAGCAGTTCTTC
CASSSLYLDYQRLSYNEQFF
>TRBV7-9|few|-|TRBJ2-1|16
TGTGCCAGCAGCGCAGTCGGTTACCGCTCCTACAATGAGCAGTTCTTC
CASSAVGYRSYNEQFF
>TRBV27|few|-|TRBJ2-1|16
TGTGCCAGCAGTTCCTCCCCATGGGGCTCTAACAATGAGCAGTTCTTC
CASSSSPWGSNNEQFF
>TRBV14|few|-|TRBJ1-2|14
TGTGCCAGCAGCCAACAAAGACGGAACTATGGCTACACCTTC
CASSQQRRNYGYTF
>TRBV20-1|-|-|TRBJ2-4|16
TGCAGTGCTAGAGGGAGGCAGGGAAACTCGAAAAACATTCAGTACTTC
CSARGRQGNSKNIQYF
>TRBV28|-|TRBD1|TRBJ1-5|15
TGTGCCAGCAGTCCCCCCCCCAGGGGGCGACAGCCCCAGCATTTT
CASSPPPRGRQPQHF
>TRBV15|-|-|TRBJ1-1|16
TGTGCCACCAGCATGACGGGGCCCGCCGGATACACTGAAGCTTTCTTT
CATSMTGPAGYTEAFF
>TRBV7-2|many|TRBD1|TRBJ1-2|14
TGTGCCAGCAGCACGGGACAGCGCTTCTATGGCTACACCTTC
CASSTGQRFYGYTF